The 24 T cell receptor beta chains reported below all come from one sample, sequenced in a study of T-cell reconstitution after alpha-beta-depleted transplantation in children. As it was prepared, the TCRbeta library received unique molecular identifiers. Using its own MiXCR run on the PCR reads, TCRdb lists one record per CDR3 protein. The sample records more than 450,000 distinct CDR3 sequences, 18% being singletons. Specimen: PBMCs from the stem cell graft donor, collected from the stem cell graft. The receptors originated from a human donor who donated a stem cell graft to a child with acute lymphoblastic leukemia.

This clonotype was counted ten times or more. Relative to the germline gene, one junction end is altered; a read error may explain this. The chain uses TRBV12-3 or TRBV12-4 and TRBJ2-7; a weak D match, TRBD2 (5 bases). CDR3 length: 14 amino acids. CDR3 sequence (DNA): TGTGCCAGCAGTTTAGGCCTAGCCTCCAACGAGCAGTACTTC. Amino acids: CASSLGLASNEQYF.

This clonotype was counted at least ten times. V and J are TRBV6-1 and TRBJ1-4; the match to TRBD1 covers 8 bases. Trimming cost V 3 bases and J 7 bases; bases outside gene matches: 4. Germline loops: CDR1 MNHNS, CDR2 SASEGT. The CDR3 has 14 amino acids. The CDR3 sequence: CASSDGTGSEKLFF. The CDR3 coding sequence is TGTGCCAGCAGTGATGGGACAGGCTCTGAAAAACTGTTTTTT.

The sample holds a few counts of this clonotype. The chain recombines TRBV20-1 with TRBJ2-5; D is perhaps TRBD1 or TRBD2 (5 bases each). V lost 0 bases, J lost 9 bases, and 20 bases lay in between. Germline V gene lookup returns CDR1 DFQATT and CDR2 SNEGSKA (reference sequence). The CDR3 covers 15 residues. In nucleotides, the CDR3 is TGCAGTGCTAGAGATTCGAGGGGTAAAGCGGTCGCCCAGTACTTC. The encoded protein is CSARDSRGKAVAQYF.

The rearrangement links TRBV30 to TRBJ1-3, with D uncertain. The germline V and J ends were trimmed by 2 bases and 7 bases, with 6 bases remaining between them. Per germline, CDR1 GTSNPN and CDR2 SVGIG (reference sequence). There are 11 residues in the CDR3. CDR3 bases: TGTGCCTGGAGTTGGGCGAACACCATATATTTT. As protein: CAWSWANTIYF.

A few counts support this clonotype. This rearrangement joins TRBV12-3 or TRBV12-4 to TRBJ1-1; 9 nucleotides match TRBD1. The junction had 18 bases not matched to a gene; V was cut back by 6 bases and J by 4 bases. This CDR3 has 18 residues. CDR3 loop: CASSHGQGSIVGLTEAFF. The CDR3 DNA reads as TGTGCCAGCAGCCACGGACAGGGGAGCATAGTCGGGCTCACTGAAGCTTTCTTT.

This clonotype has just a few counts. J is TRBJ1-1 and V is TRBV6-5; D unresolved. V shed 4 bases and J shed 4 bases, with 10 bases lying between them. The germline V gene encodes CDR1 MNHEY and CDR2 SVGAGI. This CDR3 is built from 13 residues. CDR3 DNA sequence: TGTGCCAGCAGTTCGAGGCGATCCACTGAAGCTTTCTTT. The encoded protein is CASSSRRSTEAFF.

CDR3 sequence (DNA): TGTGCCAGCAGAGAACACCTAGCCCTAGGAACCAAAAACATTCAGTACTTC. This encodes CASREHLALGTKNIQYF. This rearrangement joins TRBV6-1 to TRBJ2-4, with a weak D call TRBD2 (5 bases). V lost 6 bases and J lost 2, with 20 bases in between. The CDR3 extends over 17 amino acids. Germline V CDR1 and CDR2: MNHNS, SASEGT.

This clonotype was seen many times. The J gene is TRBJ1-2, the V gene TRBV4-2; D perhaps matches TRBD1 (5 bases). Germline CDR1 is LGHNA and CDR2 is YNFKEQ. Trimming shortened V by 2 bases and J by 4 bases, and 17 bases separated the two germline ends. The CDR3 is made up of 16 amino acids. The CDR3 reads CASSQIGAGRLYGYTF. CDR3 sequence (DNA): TGTGCCAGCAGCCAAATAGGGGCAGGCAGGCTCTATGGCTACACCTTC.

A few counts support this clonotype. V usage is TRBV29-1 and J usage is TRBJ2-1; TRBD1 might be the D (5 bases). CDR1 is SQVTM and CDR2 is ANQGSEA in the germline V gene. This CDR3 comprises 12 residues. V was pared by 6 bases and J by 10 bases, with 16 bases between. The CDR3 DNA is TGCAGCGTCCTCCTGTCATCAGGGGAGCAGTTCTTC. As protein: CSVLLSSGEQFF.

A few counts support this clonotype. CDR3 sequence (DNA): TGTGCCAGCAGCTATCGGGGGGGCGGCGGGAGGGCCGCTGAGCAGTTCTTC. It specifies CASSYRGGGGRAAEQFF. This chain connects TRBV7-9 to TRBJ2-1; 9 positions agree with TRBD2. Germline CDR1 and CDR2: SEHNR and FQNEAQ (reference sequence). J lost 9 bases, V lost 4 bases, and 16 bases had no gene match. CDR3 length: 17 amino acids.

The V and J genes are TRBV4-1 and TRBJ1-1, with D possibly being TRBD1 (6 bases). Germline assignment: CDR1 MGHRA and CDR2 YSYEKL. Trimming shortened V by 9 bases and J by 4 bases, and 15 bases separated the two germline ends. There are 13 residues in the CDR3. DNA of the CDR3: TGCGCCAGTTTAGGCAGGGGCGGCACTGAAGCTTTCTTT. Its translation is CASLGRGGTEAFF.

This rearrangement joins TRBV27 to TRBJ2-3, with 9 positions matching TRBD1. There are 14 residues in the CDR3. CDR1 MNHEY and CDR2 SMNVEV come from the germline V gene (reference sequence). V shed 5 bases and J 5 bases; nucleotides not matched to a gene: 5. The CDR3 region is CASSTRQGGDTQYF. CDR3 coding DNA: TGTGCCAGCAGTACAAGACAGGGGGGAGATACGCAGTATTTT.

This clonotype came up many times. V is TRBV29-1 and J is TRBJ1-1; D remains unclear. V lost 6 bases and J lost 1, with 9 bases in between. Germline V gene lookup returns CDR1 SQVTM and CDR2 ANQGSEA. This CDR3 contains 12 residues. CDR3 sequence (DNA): TGCAGCGTACTCACGAGGAACACTGAAGCTTTCTTT. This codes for CSVLTRNTEAFF.

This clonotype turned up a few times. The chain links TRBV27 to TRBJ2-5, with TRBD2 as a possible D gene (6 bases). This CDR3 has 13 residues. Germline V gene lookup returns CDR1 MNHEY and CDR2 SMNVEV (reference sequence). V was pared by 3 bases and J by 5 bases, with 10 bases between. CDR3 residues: CASSLAGIETQYF. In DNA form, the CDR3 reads TGTGCCAGCAGTTTGGCGGGGATCGAGACCCAGTACTTC.

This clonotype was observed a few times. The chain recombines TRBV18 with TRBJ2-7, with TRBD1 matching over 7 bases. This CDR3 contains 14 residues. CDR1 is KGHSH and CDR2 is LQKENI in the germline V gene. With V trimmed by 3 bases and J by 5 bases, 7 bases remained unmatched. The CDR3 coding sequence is TGTGCCAGCTCACCCGAACAGGGGTGGGACGAGCAGTACTTC. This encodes CASSPEQGWDEQYF.

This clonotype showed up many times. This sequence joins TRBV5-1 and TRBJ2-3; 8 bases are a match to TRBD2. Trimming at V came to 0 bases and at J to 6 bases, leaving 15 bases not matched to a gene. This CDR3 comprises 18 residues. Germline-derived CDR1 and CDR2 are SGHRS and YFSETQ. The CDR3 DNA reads TGCGCCAGCAGCTTGGAAGTTGGGGCAGCGGGAGCGTTTGATACGCAGTATTTT. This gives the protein CASSLEVGAAGAFDTQYF.

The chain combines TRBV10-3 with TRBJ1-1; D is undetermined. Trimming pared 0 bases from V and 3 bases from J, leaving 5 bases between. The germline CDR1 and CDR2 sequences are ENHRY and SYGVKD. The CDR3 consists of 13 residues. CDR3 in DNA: TGTGCCATCAGTGAGTCGCGGGACACTGAAGCTTTCTTT. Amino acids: CAISESRDTEAFF.

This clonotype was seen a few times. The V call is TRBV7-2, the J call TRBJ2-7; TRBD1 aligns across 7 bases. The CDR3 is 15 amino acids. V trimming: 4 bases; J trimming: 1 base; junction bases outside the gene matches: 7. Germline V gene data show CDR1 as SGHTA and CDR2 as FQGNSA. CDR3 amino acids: CASSWKTGSSYEQYF. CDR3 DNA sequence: TGTGCCAGCAGCTGGAAGACAGGGTCATCCTACGAGCAGTACTTC.

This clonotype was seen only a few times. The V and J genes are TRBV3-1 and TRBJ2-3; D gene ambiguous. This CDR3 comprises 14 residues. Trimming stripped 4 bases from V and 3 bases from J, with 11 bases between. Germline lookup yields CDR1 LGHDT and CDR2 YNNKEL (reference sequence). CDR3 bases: TGTGCCAGCAGCCCTACGACAAGGACAGATACGCAGTATTTT. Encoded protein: CASSPTTRTDTQYF.

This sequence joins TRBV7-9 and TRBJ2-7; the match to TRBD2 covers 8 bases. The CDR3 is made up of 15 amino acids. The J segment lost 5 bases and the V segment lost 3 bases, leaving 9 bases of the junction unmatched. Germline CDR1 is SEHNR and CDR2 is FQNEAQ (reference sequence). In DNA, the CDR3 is TGTGCCAGCAGCTTCCCCAGCGGGAGCGGGAACGAGCAGTACTTC. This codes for CASSFPSGSGNEQYF.

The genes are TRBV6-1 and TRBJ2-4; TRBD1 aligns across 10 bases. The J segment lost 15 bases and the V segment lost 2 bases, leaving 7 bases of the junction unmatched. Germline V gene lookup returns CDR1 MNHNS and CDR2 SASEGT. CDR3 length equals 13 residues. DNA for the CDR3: TGTGCCAGCAGTGAAACGGAGACAGGGGGCTTGTACTTC. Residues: CASSETETGGLYF.

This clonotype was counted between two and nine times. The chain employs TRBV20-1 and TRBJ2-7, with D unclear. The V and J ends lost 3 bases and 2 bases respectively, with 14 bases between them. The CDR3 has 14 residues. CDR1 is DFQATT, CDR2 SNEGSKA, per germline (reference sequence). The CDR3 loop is CSARPARSPYEQYF. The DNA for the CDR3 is TGCAGTGCTAGGCCCGCAAGGAGCCCCTACGAGCAGTACTTC.

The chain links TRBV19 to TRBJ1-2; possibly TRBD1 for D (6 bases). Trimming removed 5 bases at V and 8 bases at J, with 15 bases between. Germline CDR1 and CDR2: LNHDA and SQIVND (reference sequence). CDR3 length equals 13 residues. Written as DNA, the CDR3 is TGTGCCAGTAGTTCTGGGGGCGCGATCGGCTACACCTTC. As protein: CASSSGGAIGYTF. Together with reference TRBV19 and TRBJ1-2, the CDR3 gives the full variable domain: DGGITQSPKYLFRKEGQNVTLSCEQNLNHDAMYWYRQDPGQGLRLIYYSQIVNDFQKGDIAEGYSVSREKKESFPLTVTSAQKNPTAFYLCASSSGGAIGYTFGSGTRLTVV.

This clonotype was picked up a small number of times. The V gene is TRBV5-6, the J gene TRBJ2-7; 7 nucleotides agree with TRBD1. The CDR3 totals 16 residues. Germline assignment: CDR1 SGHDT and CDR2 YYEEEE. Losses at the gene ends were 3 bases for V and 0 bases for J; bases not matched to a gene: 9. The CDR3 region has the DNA TGTGCCAGCAGCTCGTCACAGGGGATGCGCTCCTACGAGCAGTACTTC. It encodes CASSSSQGMRSYEQYF.